One and the same sample provided the 10 T cell receptor beta chains below, sequenced in a study of blood T cell repertoires in COVID-19. Data came from immunoSEQ multiplex PCR; TCRdb stores just in-frame clones and leaves some out. The sample shows approximately 300,000 clones, 89% of them seen only once. The source material was PBMCs or T cells enriched from blood (not recorded which). Receptors were obtained from a man in his sixties who had recovered from COVID-19.

This chain uses TRBV4-3 with TRBJ2-1, with D possibly being TRBD1 (6 bases). The CDR3 is 13 residues long. Germline-derived CDR1 and CDR2 are LGHNA and YSLEER. Deletions cut 8 bases from V and 4 bases from J, with 12 bases between. CDR3 in DNA: TGCGCCAGCCAGGACAGCCCTTACAATGAGCAGTTCTTC. It encodes CASQDSPYNEQFF.

The gene calls are TRBV6-5 and TRBJ2-7; D gene uncertain. Trimming shortened V by 7 bases and J by 0 bases, and 13 bases separated the two germline ends. Germline V gene sequence: CDR1 MNHEY, CDR2 SVGAGI. The CDR3 consists of 14 residues. In DNA form, the CDR3 reads TGTGCCAGCACCCCCAGGCCGAGCTCCTACGAGCAGTACTTC. This codes for CASTPRPSSYEQYF.

The chain links TRBV19 to TRBJ2-2, with a weak D call TRBD2 (6 bases). The germline V and J ends were trimmed by 8 bases and 1 base, with 11 bases remaining between them. Germline-derived CDR1 and CDR2 are LNHDA and SQIVND (reference sequence). This CDR3 comprises 14 residues. Written as DNA, the CDR3 is TGTGCCAGTCGGAGGGAGGTGAACACCGGGGAGCTGTTTTTT. This translates into CASRREVNTGELFF.

V gene TRBV30 combines with J gene TRBJ1-5; 7 bases agree with TRBD1. J lost 4 bases, V lost 2 bases, and 5 bases had no gene match. CDR3 length equals 14 residues. In germline, CDR1 is GTSNPN, CDR2 SVGIG (reference sequence). The CDR3 loop is CAWSLSGGNQPQHF. The CDR3 bases are TGTGCCTGGAGTTTATCAGGGGGGAATCAGCCCCAGCATTTT.

The J gene is TRBJ2-3, the V gene TRBV27, with 10 bases lining up with TRBD1. The germline CDR1 and CDR2 sequences are MNHEY and SMNVEV (reference sequence). CDR3 length equals 16 residues. The J segment lost 6 bases and the V segment lost 0 bases, leaving 6 bases of the junction unmatched. CDR3 nucleotide sequence: TGTGCCAGCAGTTTATCGTCGGGGACAGGGGTGGATACGCAGTATTTT. Protein sequence: CASSLSSGTGVDTQYF.

The chain combines TRBV6-5 with TRBJ1-1, with D uncertain. The CDR3 loop spans 16 amino acids. V lost 2 bases to trimming and J lost 5 bases, with 18 bases between them. Germline V gene sequence: CDR1 MNHEY, CDR2 SVGAGI. The CDR3 sequence is CASSYTGLGRETEAFF. The CDR3 bases are TGTGCCAGCAGTTACACTGGTTTAGGGCGGGAGACTGAAGCTTTCTTT.

This clone was seen only a few times. The chain has TRBV5-1 and TRBJ2-7; no reliable D call. Trimming stripped 0 bases from V and 0 bases from J, with 10 bases between. The CDR3 runs 15 residues. Germline-derived CDR1 and CDR2 are SGHRS and YFSETQ. CDR3 loop: CASSLGRRSSYEQYF. In nucleotides, the CDR3 is TGCGCCAGCAGCTTGGGCCGAAGGAGCTCCTACGAGCAGTACTTC. Looking up the rest from reference TRBV5-1 and TRBJ2-7 gives the full variable domain: KAGVTQTPRYLIKTRGQQVTLSCSPISGHRSVSWYQQTPGQGLQFLFEYFSETQRNKGNFPGRFSGRQFSNSRSEMNVSTLELGDSALYLCASSLGRRSSYEQYFGPGTRLTVT.

The chain uses TRBV14 and TRBJ2-3, with D unresolved. The CDR3 contains 16 residues. The germline gives CDR1 SGHDN, CDR2 FVKESK. The V and J ends lost 5 bases and 2 bases respectively, with 17 bases between them. The DNA of the CDR3 is TGTGCCAGCAGCATTGGTACAGTAACTTCCACAGATACGCAGTATTTT. Residues: CASSIGTVTSTDTQYF.

This sequence joins TRBV5-1 and TRBJ2-3; a possible D gene is TRBD2 (5 bases). Germline V gene data show CDR1 as SGHRS and CDR2 as YFSETQ. The CDR3 spans 13 residues. Trimming pared 7 bases from V and 1 base from J, leaving 10 bases between. CDR3 protein: CASGSLGTDTQYF. CDR3 bases: TGCGCCAGCGGGAGTCTCGGCACAGATACGCAGTATTTT.

The genes are TRBV7-2 and TRBJ1-5; D perhaps matches TRBD1 (5 bases). Per the germline V gene, CDR1 is SGHTA and CDR2 is FQGNSA. This CDR3 has 14 residues. The germline V and J ends were trimmed by 4 bases and 4 bases, with 11 bases remaining between them. CDR3 sequence (DNA): TGTGCCAGCAGCTCAGACAGCCTTAATCAGCCCCAGCATTTT. It is translated as CASSSDSLNQPQHF.